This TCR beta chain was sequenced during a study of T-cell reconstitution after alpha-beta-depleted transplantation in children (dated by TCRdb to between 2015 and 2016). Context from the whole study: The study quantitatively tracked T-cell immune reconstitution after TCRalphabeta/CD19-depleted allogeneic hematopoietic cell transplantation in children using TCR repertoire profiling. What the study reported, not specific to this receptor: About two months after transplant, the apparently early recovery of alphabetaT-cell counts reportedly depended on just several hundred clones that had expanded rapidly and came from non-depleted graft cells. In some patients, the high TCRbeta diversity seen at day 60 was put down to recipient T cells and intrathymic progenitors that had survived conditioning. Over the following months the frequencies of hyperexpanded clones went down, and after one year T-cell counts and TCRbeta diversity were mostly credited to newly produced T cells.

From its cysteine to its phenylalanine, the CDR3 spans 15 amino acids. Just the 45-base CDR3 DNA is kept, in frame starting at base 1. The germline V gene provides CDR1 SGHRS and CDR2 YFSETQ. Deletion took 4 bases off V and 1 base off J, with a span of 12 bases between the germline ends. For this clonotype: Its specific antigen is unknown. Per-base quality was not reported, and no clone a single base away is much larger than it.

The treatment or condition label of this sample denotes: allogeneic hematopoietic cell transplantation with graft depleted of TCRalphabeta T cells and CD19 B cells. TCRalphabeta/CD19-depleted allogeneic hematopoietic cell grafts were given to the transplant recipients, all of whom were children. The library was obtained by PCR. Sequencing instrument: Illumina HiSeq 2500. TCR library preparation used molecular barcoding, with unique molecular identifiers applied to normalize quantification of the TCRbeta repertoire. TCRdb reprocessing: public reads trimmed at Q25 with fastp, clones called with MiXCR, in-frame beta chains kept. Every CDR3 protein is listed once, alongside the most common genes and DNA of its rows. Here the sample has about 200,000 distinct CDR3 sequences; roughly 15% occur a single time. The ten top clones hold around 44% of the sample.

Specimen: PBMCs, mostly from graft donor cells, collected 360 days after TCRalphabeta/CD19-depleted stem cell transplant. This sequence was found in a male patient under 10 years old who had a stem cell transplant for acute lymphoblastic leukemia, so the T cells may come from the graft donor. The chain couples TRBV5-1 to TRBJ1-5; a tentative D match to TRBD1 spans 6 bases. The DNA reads TGCGCCAGCAGCCCGGACAGCCAGAGCAATCAGCCCCAGCATTTT. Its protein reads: CASSPDSQSNQPQHF.